This T cell receptor beta chain comes out of a study of T cell repertoires in cytomegalovirus infection. This clonotype was counted between two and nine times. Its antigen is not identified. Between the trimmed V and J ends, which lost 5 bases and 2 bases, there was a span of 12 bases. The germline gives CDR1 MDHEN, CDR2 SYDVKM. The CDR3 has 14 residues. Via MiXCR, TCRdb re-called the reads, giving one row per CDR3 protein. The table includes 90,000 to 110,000 distinct CDR3 sequences, around 31% detected once. The clonotype originates from a human donor in good health (CMV status not recorded). Some clones in this sample may be carry-over from other donors' samples. The V gene is TRBV28, the J gene TRBJ1-1, with D maybe TRBD1 (5 bases). Sequences were derived from CD8+ T cells from cultured PBMCs, sampled from culture after CMV antigen stimulation. CDR3 bases: TGTGCCAGCAGTCCGATGACAGCCAACACTGAAGCTTTCTTT. Protein: CASSPMTANTEAFF.